The 32 T cell receptor beta chains given below trace back to one sample, sequenced in a study of cytomegalovirus exposure and HLA in healthy donors. Primers included in the PCR were 60 Vbeta and 13 Jbeta primers. Measured with immunoSEQ multiplex PCR; TCRdb has only the in-frame clones, and not every one. The data show some 130,000 clones, 50% to 75% seen once. Sequenced sample: PBMCs. These receptors originate from a woman aged 40 to 49 in good health and CMV-seronegative.

The V gene is TRBV4-2, the J gene TRBJ2-7, with D hard to call. The CDR3 length is 15 residues. Germline CDR1 is LGHNA and CDR2 is YNFKEQ. Trimming took off 3 bases at V and 7 bases at J, with 19 bases between the two ends. CDR3 region: CASSHLKGGSREQYF. DNA of the CDR3: TGTGCCAGCAGCCATTTGAAAGGTGGTAGCAGAGAGCAGTACTTC.

The rearrangement joins TRBV5-4 to TRBJ2-6; the D gene is possibly TRBD1 (8 bases). This CDR3 comprises 18 residues. With 3 bases removed from V and 0 bases from J, the gap between germline ends came to 16 bases. Germline CDR1 SGHNT, CDR2 YYREEE (reference sequence). The DNA for the CDR3 is TGTGCCAGCAGCTCTAGGACAGGGAGGGGCTCTGGGGCCAACGTCCTGACTTTC. Translated: CASSSRTGRGSGANVLTF.

This clone was recorded a few times. V and J are TRBV5-6 and TRBJ2-2; the D gene is possibly TRBD1 (5 bases). V shed 4 bases and J shed 0 bases, with 13 bases lying between them. Germline V CDR1 and CDR2: SGHDT, YYEEEE. This CDR3 has 16 residues. The DNA for the CDR3 is TGTGCCAGCAGCACCACTGGGGCCCCGAACACCGGGGAGCTGTTTTTT. As protein: CASSTTGAPNTGELFF. The full variable domain, in which reference TRBV5-6 and TRBJ2-2 provide the parts outside the CDR3, is DAGVTQSPTHLIKTRGQQVTLRCSPKSGHDTVSWYQQALGQGPQFIFQYYEEEERQRGNFPDRFSGHQFPNYSSELNVNALLLGDSALYLCASSTTGAPNTGELFFGEGSRLTVL.

The table lists this clone with a few counts. The chain carries TRBV5-1 and TRBJ2-2, with TRBD1 as a possible D gene (6 bases). Deletions cut 4 bases from V and 1 base from J, with 14 bases between. Per germline, CDR1 SGHRS and CDR2 YFSETQ. This CDR3 region has 16 residues. CDR3 nucleotides: TGCGCCAGCAGCCAGGGACACCTCTTGAACACCGGGGAGCTGTTTTTT. Protein product: CASSQGHLLNTGELFF.

This chain uses TRBV7-2 with TRBJ2-7; TRBD1 aligns across 9 bases. CDR3 length: 17 residues. Germline CDR1 and CDR2: SGHTA and FQGNSA. V lost 5 bases to trimming and J lost 2 bases; unmatched junction nucleotides: 13. DNA for the CDR3: TGTGCCAGCAGCCCCTTCTGGAGGACAGGGGCCACCTACGAGCAGTACTTC. This encodes CASSPFWRTGATYEQYF.

The rearrangement uses TRBV6-6 and TRBJ1-4; 9 nucleotides align to TRBD1. Trimming at V came to 2 bases and at J to 4 bases, leaving 5 bases not matched to a gene. This CDR3 has 16 amino acids. The germline gives CDR1 MNHNY, CDR2 SVGAGI (reference sequence). CDR3 sequence (DNA): TGTGCCAGCAGTTACACAGGGGGCGGCGGTAATGAAAAACTGTTTTTT. The encoded protein is CASSYTGGGGNEKLFF.

The chain links TRBV28 to TRBJ2-3, with 10 bases identical to TRBD2. The CDR3 is 14 amino acids. With 10 bases clipped from V and 4 bases from J, the junction kept 8 bases outside the gene matches. Per the germline V gene, CDR1 is MDHEN and CDR2 is SYDVKM. For the CDR3, the DNA is TGTGCCACTTCCAGCGGGGGGGCACCAGATACGCAGTATTTT. Its protein is CATSSGGAPDTQYF.

V is TRBV7-2 and J is TRBJ1-1; 9 bases map to TRBD1. V was clipped by 1 base and J by 5 bases; unmatched bases: 8. The CDR3 covers 16 residues. Germline lookup yields CDR1 SGHTA and CDR2 FQGNSA. The CDR3 loop reads CASSLDSGTGRTEAFF. The CDR3 DNA reads as TGTGCCAGCAGCTTAGACTCCGGGACAGGGAGAACTGAAGCTTTCTTT.

The gene calls are TRBV27 and TRBJ2-7, with D perhaps TRBD2 (6 bases). There are 15 residues in the CDR3. Germline CDR1 is MNHEY and CDR2 is SMNVEV (reference sequence). Trimming pared 3 bases from V and 6 bases from J, leaving 18 bases between. Written as DNA, the CDR3 is TGTGCCAGCAGTTTGCTCCCGCGGGGCACGGTCGAGCAGTACTTC. Translated, it gives CASSLLPRGTVEQYF.

The V gene is TRBV2, the J gene TRBJ1-5, with D possibly being TRBD1 (6 bases). CDR3 length equals 16 residues. The germline V gene encodes CDR1 SNHLY and CDR2 FYNNEI. Trimming removed 5 bases from V and 1 base from J, with 15 bases in between. The CDR3 coding sequence is TGTGCCAGCAGTCTACAGGGTAGTAGAAGCAATCAGCCCCAGCATTTT. It is translated as CASSLQGSRSNQPQHF.

V is TRBV5-4 and J is TRBJ1-1; weak D call: TRBD1 (6 bases). With 5 bases removed from V and 3 bases from J, the gap between germline ends came to 14 bases. Germline V gives CDR1 SGHNT, CDR2 YYREEE (reference sequence). The length of the CDR3 is 14 residues. For the CDR3, the DNA is TGTGCCAGCAGACACAGGGAGGGGGACACTGAAGCTTTCTTT. Amino acid sequence: CASRHREGDTEAFF.

V usage is TRBV4-1 and J usage is TRBJ2-5; D may be TRBD2 (5 bases). V was clipped by 0 bases and J by 9 bases, with 14 bases between them. Germline V lookup: CDR1 MGHRA, CDR2 YSYEKL. This CDR3 region has 14 residues. In DNA, the CDR3 is TGCGCCAGCAGCCAAGAGGGCGGGCGGAGTCCCCAGTACTTC. It yields the protein CASSQEGGRSPQYF.

This clone has more than one count but fewer than ten. V usage is TRBV7-3 and J usage is TRBJ2-3, with D possibly matching TRBD2 (6 bases). V was clipped by 1 base and J by 2 bases, with 10 bases between them. The CDR3 has 15 residues. CDR1 and CDR2 (germline): SGHTA, FQGTGA. In DNA form, the CDR3 reads TGTGCCAGCAGCTTAAGCGGGACCGTCACAGATACGCAGTATTTT. Its protein product is CASSLSGTVTDTQYF.

This clone was recorded a few times. The chain uses TRBV5-5 and TRBJ1-5; 8 positions match TRBD1. CDR1 and CDR2 (germline): SGHKS, YYEKEE (reference sequence). The ends lost 6 bases at V and 4 bases at J; junction bases unmatched: 9. The CDR3 consists of 15 residues. CDR3 nucleotides: TGTGCCAGCACTCCCGGACAGGGCTGGAATCAGCCCCAGCATTTT. Protein: CASTPGQGWNQPQHF.

The chain is built from TRBV30 and TRBJ1-1; possible D gene TRBD1, 6 bases. CDR3 length: 12 residues. V shed 2 bases and J shed 11 bases, with 15 bases lying between them. Germline V gives CDR1 GTSNPN, CDR2 SVGIG (reference sequence). The CDR3 loop reads CAWSPTRGAAFF. In nucleotides, the CDR3 is TGTGCCTGGAGTCCAACCCGGGGGGCCGCTTTCTTT. The complete variable domain, with remaining parts taken from reference TRBV30 and TRBJ1-1, reads SQTIHQWPATLVQPVGSPLSLECTVEGTSNPNLYWYRQAAGRGLQLLFYSVGIGQISSEVPQNLSASRPQDRQFILSSKKLLLSDSGFYLCAWSPTRGAAFFGQGTRLTVV.

The chain recombines TRBV9 with TRBJ2-3, with TRBD2 matching over 7 bases. Per germline, CDR1 SGDLS and CDR2 YYNGEE. CDR3 size: 15 residues. Trimming at V came to 4 bases and at J to 2 bases, leaving 7 bases not matched to a gene. The DNA for the CDR3 is TGTGCCAGCAGCTCGGTCGGGGGGTCCACAGATACGCAGTATTTT. It is translated as CASSSVGGSTDTQYF.

This chain connects TRBV30 to TRBJ2-1, with 12 bases that match TRBD2. The V gene's germline CDR1 is GTSNPN and CDR2 SVGIG (reference sequence). This CDR3 contains 18 residues. The J segment lost 0 bases and the V segment lost 5 bases, leaving 11 bases of the junction unmatched. CDR3 DNA sequence: TGTGCCTGGGGTGGGCTAGCGGGGGGGCCGGGCTCCTACAATGAGCAGTTCTTC. Translation gives CAWGGLAGGPGSYNEQFF. Complete variable domain (other parts from reference TRBV30 and TRBJ2-1): SQTIHQWPATLVQPVGSPLSLECTVEGTSNPNLYWYRQAAGRGLQLLFYSVGIGQISSEVPQNLSASRPQDRQFILSSKKLLLSDSGFYLCAWGGLAGGPGSYNEQFFGPGTRLTVL.

The rearrangement uses TRBV6-6 and TRBJ2-7; 8 nucleotides match TRBD2. The trim removed 7 bases at V and 0 bases at J, leaving 11 bases unmatched. This CDR3 is 16 amino acids long. CDR1 is MNHNY, CDR2 SVGAGI, per germline (reference sequence). CDR3 nucleotide sequence: TGTGCCAGCAACGACCCTGGGGGGACTAGCTCCTACGAGCAGTACTTC. This sequence encodes CASNDPGGTSSYEQYF.

V and J are TRBV2 and TRBJ2-7, with 10 bases matching TRBD1. V lost 7 bases and J lost 5; bases outside the gene matches: 8. From germline, CDR1 is SNHLY and CDR2 FYNNEI. The CDR3 sequence is 14 residues long. The CDR3 reads CASKDRDRGHEQYF. In DNA form, the CDR3 reads TGTGCCAGCAAAGACCGGGACAGGGGCCACGAGCAGTACTTC.

The chain is built from TRBV2 and TRBJ1-3, with D possibly TRBD1 on 5 matching bases. The CDR3 has 15 amino acids. Per the germline V gene, CDR1 is SNHLY and CDR2 is FYNNEI. The V end lost 3 bases, the J end lost 3 bases, and 12 bases lay between the germline ends. CDR3 in amino acids: CASSDLGQGGNTIYF. CDR3 in DNA: TGTGCCAGCAGTGATCTGGGGCAGGGTGGAAACACCATATATTTT.

The chain carries TRBV7-2 and TRBJ1-1; 8 nucleotides match TRBD1. The CDR3 loop spans 14 amino acids. V gave up 5 bases and J gave up 7 bases; unmatched junction bases: 9. In germline, CDR1 is SGHTA, CDR2 FQGNSA. CDR3 nucleotides: TGTGCCAGCAGCCCGCAGGGGGCGCAGAATGAAGCTTTCTTT. It specifies CASSPQGAQNEAFF. Supplemented by reference TRBV7-2 and TRBJ1-1, the full variable domain reads GAGVSQSPSNKVTEKGKDVELRCDPISGHTALYWYRQSLGQGLEFLIYFQGNSAPDKSGLPSDRFSAERTGGSVSTLTIQRTQQEDSAVYLCASSPQGAQNEAFFGQGTRLTVV.

The V and J genes are TRBV9 and TRBJ2-2; TRBD2 matches at 8 bases. The CDR3 runs 15 residues. V shed 6 bases and J 6 bases; nucleotides not matched to a gene: 10. Germline CDR1 is SGDLS and CDR2 is YYNGEE. DNA for the CDR3: TGTGCCAGCAACCCGAGCGGGGGCAACGCCGGGGAGCTGTTTTTT. Translated, it gives CASNPSGGNAGELFF.

The V and J genes are TRBV5-1 and TRBJ1-1, with TRBD1 matching over 8 bases. CDR3 length: 15 amino acids. Trimming cost V 4 bases and J 4 bases; bases outside gene matches: 9. Germline V gives CDR1 SGHRS, CDR2 YFSETQ. This chain's CDR3 is CASSAQGVGGTEAFF. CDR3 bases: TGCGCCAGCAGCGCACAGGGGGTGGGCGGCACTGAAGCTTTCTTT. Based on the CDR3 plus reference TRBV5-1 and TRBJ1-1, the full variable domain is KAGVTQTPRYLIKTRGQQVTLSCSPISGHRSVSWYQQTPGQGLQFLFEYFSETQRNKGNFPGRFSGRQFSNSRSEMNVSTLELGDSALYLCASSAQGVGGTEAFFGQGTRLTVV.

This clone came up a few times. The chain combines TRBV25-1 with TRBJ1-2; 8 bases agree with TRBD1. The germline gives CDR1 MGHDK, CDR2 SYGVNS. The CDR3 extends over 15 amino acids. V lost 2 bases to trimming and J lost 3 bases; unmatched junction nucleotides: 5. The CDR3 nucleotides are TGTGCCAGCAGTGAAAGGACAGGGTTGGACTATGGCTACACCTTC. Its protein is CASSERTGLDYGYTF.

The J gene is TRBJ1-1, the V gene TRBV6-6; D not resolved. CDR1 is MNHNY and CDR2 is SVGAGI in the germline V gene (reference sequence). The CDR3 length is 11 residues. The ends were cut back, 7 bases at V and 5 bases at J, with 8 bases in the middle. For the CDR3, the DNA is TGTGCCAGCACCGGTCGGACTGAAGCTTTCTTT. The encoded protein is CASTGRTEAFF.

This clone was recorded only once. The genes are TRBV19 and TRBJ1-5, with a possible D match to TRBD1 (6 bases). CDR1 and CDR2 from the germline V gene are LNHDA and SQIVND (reference sequence). The CDR3 extends over 14 amino acids. The V end lost 2 bases, the J end lost 5 bases, and 10 bases lay between the germline ends. The CDR3 coding sequence is TGTGCCAGTAGTATACCCCAGGGGTATCAGCCCCAGCATTTT. Encoded protein: CASSIPQGYQPQHF.

The chain carries TRBV6-6 and TRBJ1-2; TRBD1 matches at 7 bases. CDR1 MNHNY and CDR2 SVGAGI come from the germline V gene (reference sequence). The CDR3 has 12 amino acids. Germline trimming cut 5 bases from V and 8 bases from J; bases unmatched to any gene: 5. This CDR3 reads CASSRTGQGYTF. The DNA of the CDR3 is TGTGCCAGCAGTCGGACAGGCCAGGGCTACACCTTC.

This clone has more than one count but fewer than ten. The CDR3, as DNA: TGTGCCAGCAGTTATTCCCCGGGACAGGGTTACTCCTACGAGCAGTACTTC. This encodes CASSYSPGQGYSYEQYF. The chain recombines TRBV28 with TRBJ2-7; the match to TRBD1 covers 9 bases. Germline assignment: CDR1 MDHEN and CDR2 SYDVKM. V was pared by 4 bases and J by 0 bases, with 10 bases of the junction left unmatched. This CDR3 spans 17 amino acids.

The rearrangement links TRBV19 to TRBJ1-2, with TRBD1 matching over 8 bases. The CDR3 consists of 16 residues. With 2 bases clipped from V and 1 base from J, the junction kept 6 bases outside the gene matches. Germline CDR1 is LNHDA and CDR2 is SQIVND (reference sequence). The CDR3: CASSIRTGRDNYGYTF. The CDR3 region has the DNA TGTGCCAGTAGTATAAGGACAGGGCGGGATAACTATGGCTACACCTTC. Using reference TRBV19 and TRBJ1-2 for the parts outside the CDR3, the full variable domain is DGGITQSPKYLFRKEGQNVTLSCEQNLNHDAMYWYRQDPGQGLRLIYYSQIVNDFQKGDIAEGYSVSREKKESFPLTVTSAQKNPTAFYLCASSIRTGRDNYGYTFGSGTRLTVV.

This clone appeared a few times. This sequence joins TRBV5-1 and TRBJ1-1, with D perhaps TRBD1 (5 bases). Germline V gene lookup returns CDR1 SGHRS and CDR2 YFSETQ. This CDR3 has 15 residues. Trimming pared 4 bases from V and 0 bases from J, leaving 13 bases between. CDR3 sequence reads: CASSRGIGVNTEAFF. CDR3 DNA sequence: TGCGCCAGCAGCAGGGGTATAGGGGTGAACACTGAAGCTTTCTTT.

The CDR3 protein is CARRVKGGEPQHF. The DNA of the CDR3 is TGTGCCAGAAGGGTCAAAGGGGGAGAGCCCCAGCATTTT. The chain joins TRBV5-3 to TRBJ1-5; a weak D match, TRBD1 (6 bases). TRBV5-3 is an open reading frame whose function is uncertain. V shed 5 bases and J shed 8 bases, with 14 bases lying between them. This CDR3 has 13 residues.

For the CDR3, the DNA is TGTGCCAGCAGCCCCGTAGCGGGGGGGTGGGATACGCAGTATTTT. It encodes CASSPVAGGWDTQYF. This chain links TRBV7-3 with TRBJ2-3, with 11 bases that match TRBD2. Germline CDR1 is SGHTA and CDR2 is FQGTGA. With 5 bases clipped from V and 6 bases from J, the junction kept 7 bases outside the gene matches. The CDR3 length is 15 residues.